The next 3 T cell receptor beta chains were all read from a single sample in a study of T-cell reconstitution after alpha-beta-depleted transplantation in children. This sample's TCRbeta library carried unique molecular identifier barcodes. TCRdb reanalysed the PCR reads using MiXCR and keeps one entry per CDR3 protein. The table has some 200,000 distinct CDR3 sequences, 8.5% to 10% seen once; the top ten hold less than 8%. Sequencing was performed on PBMCs from the stem cell graft donor, taken from the stem cell graft. These TCRs come from a human donor who donated a stem cell graft to a child with acute lymphoblastic leukemia.

The chain has TRBV29-1 and TRBJ2-3; 7 bases align to TRBD2. CDR1 and CDR2 from the germline V gene are SQVTM and ANQGSEA. Trimming cost V 2 bases and J 0 bases; bases outside gene matches: 5. The CDR3 runs to 15 residues. CDR3 amino acids: CSVEKLADSTDTQYF. The DNA of the CDR3 is TGCAGCGTTGAAAAGCTAGCGGACAGCACAGATACGCAGTATTTT.

This clonotype was observed many times. The CDR3 DNA sequence: TGTGCCAGCAGCTTAGAAGAGGGCGGGCAGTACTTC. Its translation: CASSLEEGGQYF. The chain employs TRBV7-2 and TRBJ2-7; tentatively, D is TRBD2 (5 bases). Germline assignment: CDR1 SGHTA and CDR2 FQGNSA. CDR3 length: 12 amino acids. V lost 1 base and J 9 bases, leaving 10 bases between the germline ends.

In the case of this clonotype: This may be a read error: a much more frequent sequence differs by one nucleotide. Without the conserved terminal phenylalanine or tryptophan, this CDR3 likely stems from a read error. It is unclear where the CDR3 begins or ends on the DNA, so no DNA is shown, and the CDR3 is as TCRdb lists it. This chain's CDR3 is CSVGDRGRDYGYTC. The chain joins TRBV29-1 to TRBJ1-2; the DNA was not used to check the table's D call, TRBD1. Including both end residues, the CDR3 is 14 amino acids long. CDR1 and CDR2 (germline): SQVTM, ANQGSEA.